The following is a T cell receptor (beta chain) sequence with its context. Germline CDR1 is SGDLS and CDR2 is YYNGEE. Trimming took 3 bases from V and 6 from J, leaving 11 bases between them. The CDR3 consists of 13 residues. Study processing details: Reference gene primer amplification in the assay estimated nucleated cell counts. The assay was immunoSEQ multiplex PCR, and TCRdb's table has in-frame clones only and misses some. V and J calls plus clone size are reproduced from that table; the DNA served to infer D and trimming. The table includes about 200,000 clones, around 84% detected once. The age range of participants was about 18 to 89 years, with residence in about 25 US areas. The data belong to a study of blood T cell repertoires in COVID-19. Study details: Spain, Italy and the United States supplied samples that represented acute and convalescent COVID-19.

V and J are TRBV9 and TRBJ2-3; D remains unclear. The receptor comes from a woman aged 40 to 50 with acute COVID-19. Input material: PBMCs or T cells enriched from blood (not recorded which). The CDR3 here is CASSAVPSDTQYF. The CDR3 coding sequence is TGTGCCAGCAGCGCTGTCCCGTCGGATACGCAGTATTTT. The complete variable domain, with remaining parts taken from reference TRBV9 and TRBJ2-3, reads DSGVTQTPKHLITATGQRVTLRCSPRSGDLSVYWYQQSLDQGLQFLIQYYNGEERAKGNILERFSAQQFPDLHSELNLSSLELGDSALYFCASSAVPSDTQYFGPGTRLTVL.